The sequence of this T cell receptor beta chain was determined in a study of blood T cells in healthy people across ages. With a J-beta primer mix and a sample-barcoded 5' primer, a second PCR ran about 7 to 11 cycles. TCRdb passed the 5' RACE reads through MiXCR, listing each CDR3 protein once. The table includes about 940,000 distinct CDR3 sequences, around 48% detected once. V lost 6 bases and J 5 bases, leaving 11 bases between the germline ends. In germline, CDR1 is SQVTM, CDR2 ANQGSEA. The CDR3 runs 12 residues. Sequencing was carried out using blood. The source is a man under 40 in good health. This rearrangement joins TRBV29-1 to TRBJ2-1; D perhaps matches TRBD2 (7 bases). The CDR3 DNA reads TGCAGCGTGAGGGGGGGCAACAATGAGCAGTTCTTC. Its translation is CSVRGGNNEQFF.